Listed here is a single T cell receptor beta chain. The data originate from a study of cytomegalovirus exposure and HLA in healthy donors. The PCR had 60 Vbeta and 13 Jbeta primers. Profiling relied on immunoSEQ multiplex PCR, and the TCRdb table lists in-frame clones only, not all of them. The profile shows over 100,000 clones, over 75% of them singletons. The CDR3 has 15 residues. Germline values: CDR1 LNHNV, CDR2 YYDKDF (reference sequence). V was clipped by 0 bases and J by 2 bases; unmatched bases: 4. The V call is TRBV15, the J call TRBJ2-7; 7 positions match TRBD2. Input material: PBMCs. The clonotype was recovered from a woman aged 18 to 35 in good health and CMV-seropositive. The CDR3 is CATSREGGVAYEQYF. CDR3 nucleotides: TGTGCCACCAGCAGAGAGGGAGGGGTCGCCTACGAGCAGTACTTC.